Listed here are 24 T cell receptor beta chains from one sample, sequenced in a study of T cells in Graves' hyperthyroidism and ophthalmopathy. RNA transcripts yielded amplified TCR beta CDR3 regions. HTBI primers drove first-round RT-PCR of the TCR CDR3. TCRdb recomputed calls from the multiplex PCR reads with MiXCR, one row per CDR3 protein. This sample carries a few hundred thousand distinct CDR3 sequences, 15% to 19% of them seen once, and the ten largest clones take approximately 7%. The sample was blood. All receptors derive from a young woman with Graves' hyperthyroidism.

This clonotype was found a few times. V is TRBV2 and J is TRBJ1-2; the match to TRBD1 covers 10 bases. This CDR3 contains 15 residues. Germline trimming cut 3 bases from V and 14 bases from J; bases unmatched to any gene: 15. The V gene's germline CDR1 is SNHLY and CDR2 FYNNEI. As DNA, the CDR3 is TGTGCCAGCAGTGATTGGGACAGGGGAAACATGGCTAGTACCTTC. It is translated as CASSDWDRGNMASTF. The whole variable domain, filled in from reference TRBV2 and TRBJ1-2, reads EPEVTQTPSHQVTQMGQEVILRCVPISNHLYFYWYRQILGQKVEFLVSFYNNEISEKSEIFDDQFSVERPDGSNFTLKIRSTKLEDSAMYFCASSDWDRGNMASTFGSGTRLTVV.

This clonotype turned up a few times. V gene TRBV7-2 combines with J gene TRBJ2-7, with 7 nucleotides matching TRBD2. Germline CDR1 reads SGHTA; CDR2 reads FQGNSA. The CDR3 length is 14 residues. V shed 1 base and J 3 bases; nucleotides not matched to a gene: 3. For the CDR3, the DNA is TGTGCCAGCAGCTTAGGGACTAGTCTCTACGAGCAGTACTTC. As protein: CASSLGTSLYEQYF.

Many counts were recorded for this clonotype. The rearrangement links TRBV20-1 to TRBJ2-6; the D gene is possibly TRBD1 (6 bases). CDR3 length equals 17 residues. V was cut by 1 base and J by 1 base, with 14 bases left in between. The germline V gene encodes CDR1 DFQATT and CDR2 SNEGSKA (reference sequence). The CDR3 sequence is CSARGPGQGSGANVLTF. The CDR3 DNA sequence: TGCAGTGCTAGAGGACCGGGACAAGGTTCTGGGGCCAACGTCCTGACTTTC.

In its sample, this clonotype was seen a few times. The chain uses TRBV6-5 and TRBJ2-1; D call uncertain. Trimming removed 0 bases at V and 8 bases at J, with 11 bases between. Germline V gene sequence: CDR1 MNHEY, CDR2 SVGAGI. The CDR3 loop spans 14 amino acids. CDR3 DNA sequence: TGTGCCAGCAGTTACTCGGGTGTTCTCCATGAGCAGTTCTTC. Protein sequence: CASSYSGVLHEQFF.

The chain combines TRBV10-3 with TRBJ2-7; tentatively, D is TRBD1 (5 bases). CDR3 size: 14 residues. Looked up from germline, CDR1 is ENHRY and CDR2 is SYGVKD. Here the CDR3 DNA reads TGTGCAAGTCATGGGGCAGACAACTTCTACGAGCAGTACTTC. Translation gives CASHGADNFYEQYF.

The rearrangement uses TRBV10-3 and TRBJ1-2; D gene unclear. V was shortened by 0 bases and J by 3 bases, with 5 bases between the two germline ends. The CDR3 has 13 residues. Germline V gives CDR1 ENHRY, CDR2 SYGVKD. The CDR3 is CAISESRDYGYTF. CDR3 DNA: TGTGCCATCAGTGAGTCTCGGGACTATGGCTACACCTTC.

This clonotype was detected only a few times. The V gene is TRBV30, the J gene TRBJ2-7; D may be TRBD2 (5 bases). CDR3 length: 14 residues. V was clipped by 0 bases and J by 3 bases, with 12 bases between them. Germline values: CDR1 GTSNPN, CDR2 SVGIG (reference sequence). CDR3 coding DNA: TGTGCCTGGAGTGTACGGAGGCTTTACTACGAGCAGTACTTC. This gives the protein CAWSVRRLYYEQYF.

This clonotype came up a few times. The chain employs TRBV12-3 or TRBV12-4 and TRBJ2-7, with 9 positions matching TRBD2. CDR3 length: 16 residues. V dropped 3 bases and J dropped 7; count of bases not matched to a gene: 13. The DNA of the CDR3 is TGTGCCAGCAGTTTTTGGTTAGCGGGAGTTTCAGGTGAGCAGTACTTC. It translates to CASSFWLAGVSGEQYF.

This clonotype was seen only a few times. The genes are TRBV6-1 and TRBJ2-1; TRBD2 agrees at 12 bases. CDR1 MNHNS and CDR2 SASEGT come from the germline V gene. Trimming cost V 6 bases and J 3 bases; bases outside gene matches: 6. This CDR3 comprises 16 residues. The CDR3: CASRLPGLAGYNEQFF. In DNA form, the CDR3 reads TGTGCCAGCAGACTCCCGGGACTAGCGGGCTACAATGAGCAGTTCTTC.

For the CDR3, the DNA is TGTGCCACTAGGTCAAAGATTATAGAGACCCAGTACTTC. Translation: CATRSKIIETQYF. V and J are TRBV10-3 and TRBJ2-5; no clear D gene. The CDR3 is 13 amino acids. Germline loops: CDR1 ENHRY, CDR2 SYGVKD. Trimming shortened V by 10 bases and J by 4 bases, and 16 bases separated the two germline ends.

The V and J genes are TRBV20-1 and TRBJ2-7, with unresolved D. The CDR3 runs 13 residues. Looked up from germline, CDR1 is DFQATT and CDR2 is SNEGSKA (reference sequence). Trimming took off 1 base at V and 0 bases at J, with 7 bases between the two ends. CDR3 protein: CSARVLSSYEQYF. The CDR3 nucleotides are TGCAGTGCTAGAGTTTTGAGCTCCTACGAGCAGTACTTC.

This clonotype was detected ten times or more. The chain uses TRBV12-5 and TRBJ2-1; the D is unclear. CDR3 length equals 14 residues. V gave up 7 bases and J gave up 4 bases, with 14 bases separating them. Germline CDR1 and CDR2: LGHNT and FRNRAP. In nucleotides, the CDR3 is TGTGCTAGTGCCCAAAACGACATTTACAATGAGCAGTTCTTC. It specifies CASAQNDIYNEQFF.

This clonotype was seen repeatedly, ten times or more. The J gene is TRBJ1-6, the V gene TRBV30, with unresolved D. V shed 3 bases and J shed 7 bases, with 4 bases lying between them. CDR1 GTSNPN and CDR2 SVGIG come from the germline V gene (reference sequence). The CDR3 runs 11 residues. CDR3: CAWSGNSPLHF. The CDR3 DNA reads TGTGCCTGGAGCGGGAATTCACCCCTCCACTTT.

This clonotype was detected many times. The V call is TRBV11-2, the J call TRBJ2-1; 9 bases map to TRBD2. CDR1 SGHAT and CDR2 FQNNGV come from the germline V gene. The trim removed 3 bases at V and 1 base at J, leaving 10 bases unmatched. This CDR3 has 18 amino acids. CDR3 loop: CASSFGTSLIGSYNEQFF. CDR3 sequence (DNA): TGTGCCAGCAGCTTCGGGACTAGCTTAATAGGATCCTACAATGAGCAGTTCTTC.

The sample holds many counts of this clonotype. The gene calls are TRBV7-2 and TRBJ2-7, with D tentatively TRBD2 (6 bases). There are 15 residues in the CDR3. The germline gives CDR1 SGHTA, CDR2 FQGNSA. The germline V and J ends were trimmed by 5 bases and 3 bases, with 17 bases remaining between them. In DNA form, the CDR3 reads TGTGCCAGCAGCCTATGGACTGGAGGGAACTACGAGCAGTACTTC. Translation: CASSLWTGGNYEQYF. The whole variable domain, remainder taken from reference TRBV7-2 and TRBJ2-7, is GAGVSQSPSNKVTEKGKDVELRCDPISGHTALYWYRQSLGQGLEFLIYFQGNSAPDKSGLPSDRFSAERTGGSVSTLTIQRTQQEDSAVYLCASSLWTGGNYEQYFGPGTRLTVT.

This clonotype was counted many times. The V gene is TRBV2, the J gene TRBJ2-1; 9 positions agree with TRBD2. This CDR3 contains 16 residues. Trimming cost V 6 bases and J 6 bases; bases outside gene matches: 12. CDR1 SNHLY and CDR2 FYNNEI come from the germline V gene. This chain's CDR3 is CASSFRLAAPSNEQFF. The CDR3 coding sequence is TGTGCCAGCAGCTTTCGACTAGCGGCCCCGTCCAATGAGCAGTTCTTC.

This clonotype has just a few counts. At one end the junction does not follow the germline gene, possibly because of a read error. The V call is TRBV7-7, the J call TRBJ2-4; D tentatively reads TRBD1 or TRBD2 (5 bases each). Germline lookup yields CDR1 SSHAT and CDR2 FNYEAQ (reference sequence). This CDR3 region has 18 residues. CDR3 coding DNA: TGTGCTAGCAGCTTAGCGCTTCGCAGGGTCAAGAGTAAAAACATTCAGTACTTC. Its protein product is CASSLALRRVKSKNIQYF.

There are a few counts of this clonotype. The CDR3 coding sequence is TGTGCCAGCGGACCCCAAGGGGTGGGAAGACAGTTCTTC. The encoded protein is CASGPQGVGRQFF. This chain joins TRBV12-3 or TRBV12-4 and TRBJ2-1, with D tentatively TRBD1 (5 bases). Trimming removed 8 bases at V and 13 bases at J, with 21 bases between. The CDR3 extends over 13 amino acids.

The V gene is TRBV6-1, the J gene TRBJ2-3, with 7 bases fitting TRBD2. Germline CDR1 and CDR2: MNHNS and SASEGT. CDR3 length: 19 amino acids. Trimming removed 6 bases from V and 4 bases from J; junction bases left unmatched: 22. The DNA for the CDR3 is TGTGCCAGCAGCCGAGTGGTGGATTTGGTGGGAGGGCCTGCAGATACGCAGTATTTT. Its translation: CASSRVVDLVGGPADTQYF.

This clonotype showed up just a few times. The chain is built from TRBV6-5 and TRBJ2-2; TRBD2 agrees at 7 bases. V gave up 0 bases and J gave up 5 bases; unmatched junction bases: 12. From germline, CDR1 is MNHEY and CDR2 SVGAGI. CDR3 length: 18 amino acids. The CDR3 loop reads CASSYSYGEGSSTGELFF. CDR3 coding DNA: TGTGCCAGCAGTTACTCGTATGGGGAGGGGAGTAGTACCGGGGAGCTGTTTTTT.

The J gene is TRBJ2-7, the V gene TRBV6-1, with 11 nucleotides matching TRBD1. CDR3 length: 14 residues. Germline CDR1 and CDR2: MNHNS and SASEGT. The junction had 7 bases not matched to a gene; V was cut back by 5 bases and J by 7 bases. CDR3 residues: CASSRTGGLGEQYF. DNA for the CDR3: TGTGCCAGCAGTCGGACAGGGGGCCTTGGAGAGCAGTACTTC.

This clonotype was detected only a few times. The chain combines TRBV27 with TRBJ1-5; a weak D match, TRBD1 (5 bases). The CDR3 spans 12 residues. Germline values: CDR1 MNHEY, CDR2 SMNVEV (reference sequence). Trimming shortened V by 8 bases and J by 6 bases, and 11 bases separated the two germline ends. The chain's CDR3 is CASRRGGQPQHF. CDR3 nucleotides: TGTGCCAGCCGCCGGGGGGGTCAGCCCCAGCATTTT.

This clonotype was counted at least ten times. The chain recombines TRBV27 with TRBJ2-7; 9 bases line up with TRBD1. Trimming at V came to 6 bases and at J to 3 bases, leaving 12 bases not matched to a gene. The CDR3 is made up of 16 amino acids. Germline loops: CDR1 MNHEY, CDR2 SMNVEV (reference sequence). CDR3 residues: CASSPSVPGQGYEQYF. In nucleotides, the CDR3 is TGTGCCAGCAGCCCGTCCGTACCGGGACAGGGCTACGAGCAGTACTTC.

There are a few counts of this clonotype. The chain carries TRBV6-1 and TRBJ2-7; 9 bases are a match to TRBD2. The CDR3 has 15 residues. V was clipped by 5 bases and J by 5 bases; unmatched bases: 10. CDR1 and CDR2 from the germline V gene are MNHNS and SASEGT. CDR3: CASSISGLAFHEQYF. CDR3 coding DNA: TGTGCCAGCAGTATCTCCGGACTAGCGTTTCACGAGCAGTACTTC.